This T cell receptor beta chain was sequenced for a study of cytomegalovirus exposure and HLA in healthy donors. Findings of the study overall: Sequencing depth roughly uniform across donors was assumed in presence/absence analyses. Using a false discovery rate of 0.05, a later analysis showed that around 16,000 TCR beta sequences were associated with HLA alleles. TCR beta chain V- and J-gene trimming was linked, in a later analysis, to a missense variant in DCLRE1C. A later analysis appeared to link common viral pathogens to several of the most significant clusters.

Per germline, CDR1 LNHDA and CDR2 SQIVND (reference sequence). The CDR3 spans 16 residues. V shed 4 bases and J 6 bases; nucleotides not matched to a gene: 10. Concerning this clone itself: What it recognizes is unknown.

A multiplex PCR was run with 60 Vbeta primers and 13 Jbeta primers. The protocol was immunoSEQ multiplex PCR, while the TCRdb copy is restricted to in-frame clones and leaves out a portion. The specimen's table records about 130,000 clones. This chain connects TRBV19 to TRBJ1-5; 9 bases match TRBD1. The sequenced material came from PBMCs. This receptor was taken from an older woman in good health and CMV-seronegative. The CDR3 nucleotides read TGTGCCAGTAGTAGGCCCGGGACAGGGAATGGTCAGCCCCAGCATTTT. This translates into CASSRPGTGNGQPQHF.